This TCR beta chain appears in the sequencing data of a study of T cell responses to AZD1222 COVID-19 vaccine. Study-wide results and limits: The study sampled repertoires only after the peak T cell response. Baseline seropositivity occurred in only a handful of AZD1222 recipients.

This CDR3 contains 15 residues. The method was immunoSEQ multiplex PCR; TCRdb's version includes in-frame clones alone and lacks a portion of them. The table records roughly 100,000 clones, roughly nine tenths of them present only once. Comment on this clone: The target antigen is unknown.

Source: peripheral blood, taken 28 days after the second AZD1222 dose. The chain combines TRBV21-1 with TRBJ2-1; no DNA check was done on the table's D call, TRBD2. TRBV21-1 is a documented pseudogene. The source is an adult who received the AZD1222 COVID-19 vaccine. DNA of the CDR3: TGTGCCAGCAGCGCCCGGAGTACGCCCTACAATGAGCAGTTCTTC. Translating it yields CASSARSTPYNEQFF.